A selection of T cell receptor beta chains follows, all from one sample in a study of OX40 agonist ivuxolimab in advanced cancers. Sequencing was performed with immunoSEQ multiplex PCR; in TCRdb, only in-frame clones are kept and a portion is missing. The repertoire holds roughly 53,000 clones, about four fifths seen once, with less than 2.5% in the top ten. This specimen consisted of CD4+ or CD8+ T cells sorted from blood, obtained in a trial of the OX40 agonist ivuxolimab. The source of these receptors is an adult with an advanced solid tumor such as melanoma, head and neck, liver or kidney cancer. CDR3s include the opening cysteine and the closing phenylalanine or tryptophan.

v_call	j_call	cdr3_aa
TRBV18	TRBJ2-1	CASSPRFGLQTYNEQFF
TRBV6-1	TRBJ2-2	CASSETANTGELFF
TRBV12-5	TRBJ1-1	CASGLVPRDRLNTEAFF
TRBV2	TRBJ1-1	CASSEAEGTEAFF
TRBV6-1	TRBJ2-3	CASRGATWETDTQYF
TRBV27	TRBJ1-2	CATKDRDYGYTF
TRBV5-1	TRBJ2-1	CASSLLAESSYNEQFF
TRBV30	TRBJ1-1	CAWTTWGGNTEAFF
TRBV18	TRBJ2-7	CASSADRAEQYF
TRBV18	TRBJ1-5	CASSPAGGNQPQHF
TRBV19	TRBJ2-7	CASRGDRGHEQYF
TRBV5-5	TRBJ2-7	CASRPGTGSFYEQYF
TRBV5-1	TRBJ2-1	CASSPASLAEQFF
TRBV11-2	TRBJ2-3	CASSRGASFTDTQYF
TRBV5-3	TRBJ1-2	CARSLRGRSLKGYTF
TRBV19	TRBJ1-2	CASRPVERTNYGYTF
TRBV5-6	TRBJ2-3	CASSSRAGSTDTQYF
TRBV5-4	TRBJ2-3	CASSLGGGSSDTQYF
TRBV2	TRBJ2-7	CASSEDGVITTGQYF
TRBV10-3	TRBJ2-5	CAISGGQGDGETQYF
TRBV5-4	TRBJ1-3	CASSLRGAGGNTIYF
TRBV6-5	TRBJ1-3	CASRSAVSGNTIYF
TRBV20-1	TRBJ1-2	CSARPGYGYTF
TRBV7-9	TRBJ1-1	CASSLGGLNTEAFF
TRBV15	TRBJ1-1	CATSRGTGGQTEAFF
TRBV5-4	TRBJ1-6	CASSFRDSPLHF
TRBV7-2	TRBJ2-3	CASSPLRGAEYF
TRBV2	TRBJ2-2	CASSEWAQTGELFF
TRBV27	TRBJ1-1	CASSFSMNTEAFF
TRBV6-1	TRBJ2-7	CASRDAGGIDEQYF
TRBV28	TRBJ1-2	CASSWTGSHYGYTF
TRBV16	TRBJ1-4	CASSPRGGNEKLFF
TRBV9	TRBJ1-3	CASSFIGGNTIYF
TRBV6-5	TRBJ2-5	CASSYSGGRGRETQYF
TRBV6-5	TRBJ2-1	CASSYSRGGRLTEQFF
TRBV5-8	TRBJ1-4	CASTSFAGSTNEKLFF
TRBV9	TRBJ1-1	CASSVVGQGSANTEAFF
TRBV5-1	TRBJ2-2	CASSRTSGSPNTGELFF
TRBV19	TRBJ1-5	CASSIDRGRGRQPQHF
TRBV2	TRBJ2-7	CASMEGRVQYF
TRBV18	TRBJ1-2	CASSPSSGGPNDYGYTF
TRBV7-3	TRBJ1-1	CASSSGQGLNTEAFF
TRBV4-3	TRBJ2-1	CASSQGEGRYNEQFF
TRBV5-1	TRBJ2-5	CASSLTGGPQETQYF
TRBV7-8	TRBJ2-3	CASSPKGGGGQNTDTQYF
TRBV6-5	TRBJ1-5	CASSWGGNQPQHF
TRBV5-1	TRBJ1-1	CASSVYGGSMNTEAFF
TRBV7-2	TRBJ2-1	CASSLTAGHSYNEQFF
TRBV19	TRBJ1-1	CASSKAGSNTEAFF
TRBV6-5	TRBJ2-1	CASRLRLADEQFF
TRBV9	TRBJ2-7	CASSVGGGTTYEQYF
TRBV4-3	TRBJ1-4	CASSPQTNVDEKLFF
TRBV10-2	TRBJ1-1	CASSASDRDTEAFF
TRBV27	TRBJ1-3	CASSSPNRDTIYF
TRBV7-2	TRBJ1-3	CASNRGGPGNTIYF
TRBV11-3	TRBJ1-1	CASSLLQGSNTEAFF
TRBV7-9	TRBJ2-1	CASNLQAGTSMTNEQFF
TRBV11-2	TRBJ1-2	CASSLAGGDYGYTF
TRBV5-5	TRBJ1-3	CASSLMGQGTRGNTIYF